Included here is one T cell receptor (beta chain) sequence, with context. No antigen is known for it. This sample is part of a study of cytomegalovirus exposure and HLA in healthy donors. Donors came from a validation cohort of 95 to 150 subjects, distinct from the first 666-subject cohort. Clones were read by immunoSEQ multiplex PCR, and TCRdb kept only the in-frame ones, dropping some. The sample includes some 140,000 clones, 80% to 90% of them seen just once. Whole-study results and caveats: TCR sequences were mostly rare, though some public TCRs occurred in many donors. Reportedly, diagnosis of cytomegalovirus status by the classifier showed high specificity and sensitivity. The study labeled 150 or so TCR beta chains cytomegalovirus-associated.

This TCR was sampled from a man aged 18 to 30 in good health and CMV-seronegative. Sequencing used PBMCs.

In nucleotides, the CDR3 is TGTGCCATCACTCAGACGGGGGGCGCGAGCACAGATACGCAGTATTTT. Protein product: CAITQTGGASTDTQYF. The gene calls are TRBV10-3 and TRBJ2-3; D might be TRBD2 (7 bases). This CDR3 spans 16 amino acids. V shed 7 bases and J shed 0 bases, with 17 bases lying between them. CDR1 ENHRY and CDR2 SYGVKD come from the germline V gene.